The clone carrying this T cell receptor (beta chain) turned up a few times. Its antigen is not identified. Amplification yielded TCR beta CDR3 regions, with RNA transcripts as the source. When the TCR CDR3 underwent first-round RT-PCR, the HTBI primer set was used. TCRdb independently ran MiXCR on the multiplex PCR reads; one entry per CDR3 protein. The sample carries roughly 400,000 distinct CDR3 sequences, roughly an eighth recorded once. This sample was included in a study of T cells in Graves' hyperthyroidism and ophthalmopathy. Study-wide points: Blood also contained most expanded thyroid clonotypes above 0.001.

The CDR3 totals 10 residues. In germline, CDR1 is MNHEY, CDR2 SMNVEV (reference sequence). The V end was cut by 7 bases, the J end by 6 bases, with 5 bases between. J is TRBJ2-3 and V is TRBV27, with no clear D. The sample taken for sequencing was blood. The TCR sequence derives from a middle-aged man with Graves' ophthalmopathy. CDR3 sequence reads: CASIGDTQYF. DNA of the CDR3: TGTGCCAGCATCGGGGATACGCAGTATTTT.